This TCR beta chain was sequenced for a study of T cell responses to AZD1222 COVID-19 vaccine (dated by TCRdb to about 2021). Regarding the complete study: A total of over 230 trial participants underwent TCR sequencing, of whom 207 received two doses of AZD1222 and approximately 25 received two doses of the MenACWY control vaccine. Trial participants were enrolled into age subgroups of 18-55, 56-69 and 70-plus years, which contained about 150, 27 and 61 TCR-sequenced participants, respectively.

In the paper's terms, the time point label means: about 28 days (+/-7) after the second vaccine dose. Because spike-specific TCR depth and breadth did not differ between the two schedules, AZD1222 recipients who got a second dose at roughly 4 weeks were pooled with those who got a second dose at roughly 12 weeks. Vaccinee samples were obtained from the UK trials COV001 and COV002, which included a single-blind randomized controlled phase 2/3 trial of AZD1222 (ChAdOx1 nCoV-19) in healthy adults. For TCRbeta chain sequencing, PBMC samples were collected from trial participants at day 0 and at day 28 after the second dose. The CDR3 regions of human TCRbeta chains were analyzed by immunosequencing. The published analysis was carried out like this. TCRs in the repertoires were compared against a reference library of SARS-CoV-2-specific TCRs that had been generated with the MIRA antigen-specificity platform. Breadth was defined as the fraction of unique TCRs that were SARS-CoV-2-associated, and depth was defined as the fraction of total T cells that were SARS-CoV-2-associated. Each spike-specific TCR was assigned to its reactive spike region and to a CD4 or CD8 class using the MIRA data. Log10-transformed breadth and depth values were compared by one-way ANOVA with Sidak's multiple comparisons tests. Sourced from immuneACCESS, this table was stored by TCRdb with only in-frame sequences that have V and J called. A share of the clones is absent; for the studies checked, an unresolved V gene accounts for under half, and the remainder has no known explanation. V and J calls and clone size are those listed in that table; D and trimming were worked out from the DNA. This sample is represented by approximately 100,000 clones; around 90% of them were singletons. The ten largest clones add up to 8% of the sample.

This clone has more than one count but fewer than ten. Its antigen target is currently unknown. Per-nucleotide qualities are absent, and no much larger clonotype sits a single base away. Within the sample, other DNA sequences also encode this same CDR3. Study-level results and caveats: Conclusions about previously exposed vaccinees are limited because only five to seven AZD1222 recipients were SARS-CoV-2 seropositive at baseline. CD4 TCRs associated with the vaccine covered the entire spike protein, and the dominant responses were in regions 160-218 and 743-854. A significant rise in spike-specific TCR breadth and depth was observed after two AZD1222 doses relative to day 0 and relative to MenACWY recipients. No day 14 peak-response samples were available, so repertoires were characterized only after the peak T cell response. The 56-69-year group was small, and its depth increase did not reach significance, likely because of low power. Nearly half of unique spike-specific TCRs reportedly recognized epitopes outside regions mutated in the B.1.351 and B.1.1.7 variants. Most participants were white British and females outnumbered males, and the authors suggested that clonal diversity may have been underestimated.

Sequenced material: peripheral blood, taken 28 days after the second AZD1222 dose. The TCR sequence derives from an adult who received the AZD1222 COVID-19 vaccine.

The sequenced DNA is TGTGCCAGCAGCTTAGAGGCAGGCACTGAAGCTTTCTTT. Its translation reads: CASSLEAGTEAFF. The rearranged segments are TRBV7-6 and TRBJ1-1; the D gene lacks a confident call. V is cut by 1 base and J by 4 bases, and the space between the germline ends is 7 bases. The CDR3 measures 13 amino acids from cysteine to phenylalanine. Only the CDR3 part of the read is kept: 39 bases, read in frame from the first base. CDR1 and CDR2, looked up from the germline V gene, are SGHVS and FNYEAQ.